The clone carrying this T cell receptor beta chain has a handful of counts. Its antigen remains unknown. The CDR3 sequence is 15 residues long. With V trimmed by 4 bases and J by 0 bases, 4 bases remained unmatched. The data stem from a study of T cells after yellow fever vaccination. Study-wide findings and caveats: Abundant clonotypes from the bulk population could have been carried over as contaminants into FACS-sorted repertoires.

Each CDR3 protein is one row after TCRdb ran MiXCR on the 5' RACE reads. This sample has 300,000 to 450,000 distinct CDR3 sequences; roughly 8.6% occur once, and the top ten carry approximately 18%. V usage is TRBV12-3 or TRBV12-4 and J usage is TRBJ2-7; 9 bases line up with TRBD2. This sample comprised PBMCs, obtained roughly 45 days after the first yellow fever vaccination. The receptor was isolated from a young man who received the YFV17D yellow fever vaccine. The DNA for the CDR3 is TGTGCCAGCAGTTGGCAGCGGGGGGCCTCCTACGAGCAGTACTTC. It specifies CASSWQRGASYEQYF.